The clone carrying this T cell receptor beta chain was detected a few times. The source of the sample is a study of response to subunit inactivated influenza vaccine. MiXCR, applied by TCRdb to the RT-PCR reads, yields one record per CDR3 protein. The sample has over 150,000 distinct CDR3 sequences, approximately 11% seen once. The receptor comes from a man aged 45-65 years who received an inactivated influenza vaccine. Specimen: non-naive T cells sorted from PBMCs, collected 40 to 50 days after vaccination.

CDR3 protein: CASSLESRGGGYTF. The CDR3 DNA reads as TGTGCCAGCAGCTTAGAGTCCAGGGGAGGCGGCTACACCTTC. The chain recombines TRBV7-9 with TRBJ1-2; a weak D match, TRBD1 (6 bases). This CDR3 is 14 amino acids long. Germline CDR1 is SEHNR and CDR2 is FQNEAQ (reference sequence). V lost 1 base, J lost 8 bases, and 14 bases lay in between. Supplemented by reference TRBV7-9 and TRBJ1-2, the full variable domain reads DTGVSQNPRHKITKRGQNVTFRCDPISEHNRLYWYRQTLGQGPEFLTYFQNEAQLEKSRLLSDRFSAERPKGSFSTLEIQRTEQGDSAMYLCASSLESRGGGYTFGSGTRLTVV.